The next 25 T cell receptor beta chains were all read from a single sample in a study of regulatory T cells in long-lasting Graves disease. The TCR beta library used iRepertoire HTBI primers with Arm-PCR amplification of CDR3. TCRdb recomputed calls from the multiplex PCR reads with MiXCR, one row per CDR3 protein. The sample includes 360,000 or so distinct CDR3 sequences, 12% of them seen just once. As to time point: newly diagnosed GD, antithyroid drugs for less than 3 months. PBMC-extracted RNA yielded the TCR library. These data are also associated with another study on T cells in Graves' hyperthyroidism and ophthalmopathy.

The source was peripheral blood mononuclear cells (PBMCs), collected at new diagnosis, from a patient treated with antithyroid drugs. The receptor source for this set is a woman aged 18-35 years with Graves disease.

The CDR3 here is CSARDSGRGTYEQYF. The DNA for the CDR3 is TGCAGTGCTAGAGATAGCGGGAGGGGCACCTACGAGCAGTACTTC. The chain recombines TRBV20-1 with TRBJ2-7; 11 bases are a match to TRBD2. The CDR3 sequence is 15 residues long. Germline loops: CDR1 DFQATT, CDR2 SNEGSKA (reference sequence). V shed 0 bases, J shed 2 bases, and the junction held 3 bases outside the gene matches.

This clonotype was detected ten times or more. The V gene is TRBV13, the J gene TRBJ2-1; 11 bases are a match to TRBD2. The CDR3 runs 17 residues. CDR1 is PRHDT and CDR2 is FYEKMQ in the germline V gene (reference sequence). With V trimmed by 0 bases and J by 2 bases, 3 bases remained unmatched. CDR3 sequence: CASSLGIAGGPYNEQFF. The DNA of the CDR3 is TGTGCCAGCAGCTTAGGGATAGCGGGAGGGCCCTACAATGAGCAGTTCTTC.

This clonotype was counted at least ten times. This chain connects TRBV7-2 to TRBJ1-5, with 7 bases fitting TRBD1. CDR3 length: 15 amino acids. Germline V gene sequence: CDR1 SGHTA, CDR2 FQGNSA. The V and J ends lost 3 bases and 7 bases, in that order; junction bases with no gene match: 9. The CDR3 region is CASSLGGWTGQPQHF. The CDR3 region has the DNA TGTGCCAGCAGCTTGGGGGGGTGGACAGGCCAGCCCCAGCATTTT.

The CDR3 DNA sequence: TGCGCCAGCAGCCAAGGGACGGCGAGCCTATACAATGAGCAGTTCTTC. It yields the protein CASSQGTASLYNEQFF. The chain employs TRBV4-1 and TRBJ2-1; no clear D. This CDR3 comprises 16 residues. Per germline, CDR1 MGHRA and CDR2 YSYEKL. V was pared by 1 base and J by 4 bases, with 14 bases between.

This clonotype was found many times. The chain has TRBV7-9 and TRBJ2-7; D not resolved. Germline CDR1 and CDR2: SEHNR and FQNEAQ (reference sequence). This CDR3 is built from 12 residues. Deletions cut 1 base from V and 2 bases from J, with 3 bases between. The CDR3 bases are TGTGCCAGCAGCTTAGGTACCTACGAGCAGTACTTC. Its protein is CASSLGTYEQYF.

This clonotype has at least ten counts. In DNA, the CDR3 is TGTGCCAGCAACAACCAGCTAGGGGGCACAGATACGCAGTATTTT. Translated, it gives CASNNQLGGTDTQYF. The chain links TRBV28 to TRBJ2-3; tentative D call: TRBD1 (5 bases). The length of the CDR3 is 15 residues. V was clipped by 7 bases and J by 1 base, with 15 bases between them. From germline, CDR1 is MDHEN and CDR2 SYDVKM.

The chain links TRBV12-3 or TRBV12-4 to TRBJ2-3, with 10 bases that match TRBD2. This CDR3 spans 18 amino acids. With 4 bases clipped from V and 0 bases from J, the junction kept 10 bases outside the gene matches. CDR3 in amino acids: CASSSHPSTSGSTDTQYF. DNA for the CDR3: TGTGCCAGCAGTTCCCACCCCTCGACTAGCGGGAGCACAGATACGCAGTATTTT.

Many counts were recorded for this clonotype. The chain uses TRBV20-1 and TRBJ2-7, with 10 nucleotides matching TRBD2. This CDR3 contains 15 residues. The V gene end was trimmed by 5 bases and the J gene end by 5 bases; junction bases not matched to a gene: 12. Germline V gene data show CDR1 as DFQATT and CDR2 as SNEGSKA (reference sequence). CDR3 residues: CSALGASGSSNEQYF. Here the CDR3 DNA reads TGCAGTGCTTTGGGGGCTAGCGGGAGCAGCAACGAGCAGTACTTC.

The chain employs TRBV12-5 and TRBJ1-2, with TRBD1 matching over 9 bases. Germline CDR1 LGHNT, CDR2 FRNRAP. This CDR3 has 13 residues. J was trimmed by 4 bases and V by 7 bases; bases with no gene match: 4. Here the CDR3 DNA reads TGTGCTAGTGTTCGGGACAGGGTCTATGGCTACACCTTC. This sequence encodes CASVRDRVYGYTF. Using reference TRBV12-5 and TRBJ1-2 for the parts outside the CDR3, the full variable domain is DARVTQTPRHKVTEMGQEVTMRCQPILGHNTVFWYRQTMMQGLELLAYFRNRAPLDDSGMPKDRFSAEMPDATLATLKIQPSEPRDSAVYFCASVRDRVYGYTFGSGTRLTVV.

The chain employs TRBV9 and TRBJ2-1; 10 bases are a match to TRBD2. CDR1 and CDR2 from the germline V gene are SGDLS and YYNGEE. After removal of 3 bases from V and 7 bases from J, the junction contained 7 bases not matched to a gene. The CDR3 contains 15 residues. The CDR3 is CASSESGRAKNEQFF. CDR3 DNA sequence: TGTGCCAGCAGCGAAAGCGGGAGGGCCAAAAATGAGCAGTTCTTC. Full variable domain (missing parts from reference TRBV9 and TRBJ2-1): DSGVTQTPKHLITATGQRVTLRCSPRSGDLSVYWYQQSLDQGLQFLIQYYNGEERAKGNILERFSAQQFPDLHSELNLSSLELGDSALYFCASSESGRAKNEQFFGPGTRLTVL.

This clonotype showed up many times. The CDR3 nucleotides are TGTGCCAGCAGACGAATAGCGGGAGCGGGCGGGGAGCTGTTTTTT. Its translation: CASRRIAGAGGELFF. The chain has TRBV28 and TRBJ2-2; TRBD2 matches at 9 bases. The CDR3 is 15 residues long. Germline CDR1 is MDHEN and CDR2 is SYDVKM. The trim removed 6 bases at V and 7 bases at J, leaving 9 bases unmatched.

In this sample, this clonotype turned up many times. V is TRBV7-9 and J is TRBJ2-5; D not resolved. Germline-derived CDR1 and CDR2 are SEHNR and FQNEAQ (reference sequence). V lost 1 base and J lost 1, with 10 bases in between. There are 15 residues in the CDR3. The chain's CDR3 is CASSLGIAGQETQYF. CDR3 bases: TGTGCCAGCAGCTTAGGCATAGCTGGCCAAGAGACCCAGTACTTC.

V and J are TRBV29-1 and TRBJ1-1, with TRBD1 matching 10 bases. The germline V gene encodes CDR1 SQVTM and CDR2 ANQGSEA. J gave up 5 bases and V 6 bases, and 6 bases lay outside the gene matches. The length of the CDR3 is 13 residues. The CDR3 spells CSVTGGGLTEAFF. The DNA for the CDR3 is TGCAGCGTGACAGGGGGCGGTTTGACTGAAGCTTTCTTT.

This clonotype was found many times. The chain combines TRBV9 with TRBJ2-3; D remains unclear. The V end lost 3 bases, the J end lost 5 bases, and 22 bases lay between the germline ends. The length of the CDR3 is 17 residues. Germline V gene sequence: CDR1 SGDLS, CDR2 YYNGEE. The CDR3 DNA follows: TGTGCCAGCAGCGCCTATCCCGGGCCCCGCGCACAAGATACGCAGTATTTT. Translated: CASSAYPGPRAQDTQYF.

This clonotype has at least ten counts. The V and J genes are TRBV12-3 or TRBV12-4 and TRBJ1-1; no reliable D call. V was shortened by 10 bases and J by 1 base, with 13 bases between the two germline ends. CDR3 length equals 13 residues. The CDR3 nucleotides read TGTGCCAACCAACGAGGAGCGAACACTGAAGCTTTCTTT. Translation gives CANQRGANTEAFF.

The chain links TRBV4-2 to TRBJ1-2; a weak D match, TRBD1 (6 bases). Per germline, CDR1 LGHNA and CDR2 YNFKEQ. V shed 0 bases and J shed 7 bases, with 15 bases lying between them. The CDR3 length is 15 residues. The CDR3 sequence: CASSQEPGAGGGYTF. The CDR3 DNA follows: TGTGCCAGCAGCCAAGAACCGGGGGCTGGGGGTGGCTACACCTTC.

This clonotype was recorded a few times. Written as DNA, the CDR3 is TGTGCCAGCAGTCGGCGCCGACAGGTCCAATCTAATGAGCAGTTCTTC. It specifies CASSRRRQVQSNEQFF. V usage is TRBV27 and J usage is TRBJ2-1; a possible D gene is TRBD1 (6 bases). Trimming removed 5 bases at V and 7 bases at J, with 21 bases between. Germline assignment: CDR1 MNHEY and CDR2 SMNVEV (reference sequence). There are 16 residues in the CDR3.

This clonotype was found many times. V and J are TRBV20-1 and TRBJ2-5, with D maybe TRBD2 (7 bases). Trimming took off 1 base at V and 5 bases at J, with 17 bases between the two ends. The V gene's germline CDR1 is DFQATT and CDR2 SNEGSKA (reference sequence). The CDR3 runs to 15 residues. Written as DNA, the CDR3 is TGCAGTGCTAGAGTCCTTAGGGGGGGACGGGAGACCCAGTACTTC. It yields the protein CSARVLRGGRETQYF.

At least ten counts were recorded for this clonotype. The V call is TRBV6-5, the J call TRBJ2-7; D remains unclear. CDR1 and CDR2 from the germline V gene are MNHEY and SVGAGI. The CDR3 covers 15 residues. The V and J ends lost 0 bases and 2 bases respectively, with 11 bases between them. In DNA form, the CDR3 reads TGTGCCAGCAGTTACTCCCTTTGGCGGCCCTACGAGCAGTACTTC. Amino acid sequence: CASSYSLWRPYEQYF.

The chain carries TRBV4-2 and TRBJ1-2; D unclear. The CDR3 contains 17 residues. With 0 bases removed from V and 4 bases from J, the gap between germline ends came to 18 bases. Germline lookup yields CDR1 LGHNA and CDR2 YNFKEQ. This CDR3 reads CASSQDTQGKGFYGYTF. The CDR3 DNA reads TGTGCCAGCAGCCAAGACACCCAAGGGAAGGGCTTCTATGGCTACACCTTC.

The chain is built from TRBV4-1 and TRBJ1-1; D gene uncertain. The CDR3 totals 13 residues. V was cut by 3 bases and J by 7 bases, with 12 bases left in between. Per germline, CDR1 MGHRA and CDR2 YSYEKL. The CDR3 region is CASSQAHGDEAFF. The CDR3 nucleotides are TGCGCCAGCAGCCAGGCCCACGGGGATGAAGCTTTCTTT.

The J gene is TRBJ1-4, the V gene TRBV19; D remains ambiguous. The CDR3 totals 12 residues. From germline, CDR1 is LNHDA and CDR2 SQIVND (reference sequence). Trimming removed 3 bases from V and 11 bases from J, with 10 bases in between. The CDR3 nucleotides read TGTGCCAGTAGTATTAGCCCAGGCAAACTGTTTTTT. Translation gives CASSISPGKLFF.

This clonotype has at least ten counts. The gene calls are TRBV7-2 and TRBJ1-5, with TRBD1 as a possible D gene (5 bases). The CDR3 runs 15 residues. Trimming removed 1 base from V and 1 base from J, with 8 bases in between. Germline CDR1 SGHTA, CDR2 FQGNSA. Written as DNA, the CDR3 is TGTGCCAGCAGCTTAGGACAGCGGAGCAATCAGCCCCAGCATTTT. It codes for CASSLGQRSNQPQHF.

V and J are TRBV12-3 or TRBV12-4 and TRBJ2-1; maybe TRBD2 (6 bases). CDR3 length: 21 residues. The V gene lost 8 bases and the J gene lost 7 bases, with 39 bases spanning the gap. The CDR3: CASGTPLKLSRTRGDGNEQFF. The CDR3 coding sequence is TGTGCCAGCGGGACTCCCTTAAAGCTGTCCAGGACCCGAGGAGACGGGAATGAGCAGTTCTTC.

This clonotype was counted only a few times. V gene TRBV7-2 combines with J gene TRBJ1-6; D is ambiguous. Germline CDR1 SGHTA, CDR2 FQGNSA. The CDR3 extends over 16 amino acids. The ends were cut back, 2 bases at V and 4 bases at J, with 12 bases in the middle. CDR3 coding DNA: TGTGCCAGCAGCTTAATCCCCCGGCGATATAATTCACCCCTCCACTTT. Translation gives CASSLIPRRYNSPLHF.